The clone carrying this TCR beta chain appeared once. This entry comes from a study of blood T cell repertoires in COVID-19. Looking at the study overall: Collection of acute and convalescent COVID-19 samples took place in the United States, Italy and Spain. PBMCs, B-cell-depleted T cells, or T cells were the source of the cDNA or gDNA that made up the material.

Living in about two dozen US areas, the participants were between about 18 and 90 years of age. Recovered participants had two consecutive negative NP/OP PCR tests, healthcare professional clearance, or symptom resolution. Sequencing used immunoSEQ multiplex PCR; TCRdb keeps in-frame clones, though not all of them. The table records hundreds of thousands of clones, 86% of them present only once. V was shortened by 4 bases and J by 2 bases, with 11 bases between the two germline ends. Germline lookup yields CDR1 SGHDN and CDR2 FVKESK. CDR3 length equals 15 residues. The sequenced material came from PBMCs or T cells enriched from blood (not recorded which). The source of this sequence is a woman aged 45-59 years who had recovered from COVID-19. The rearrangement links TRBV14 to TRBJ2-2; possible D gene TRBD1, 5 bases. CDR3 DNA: TGTGCCAGCAGCCGACAGCCCCCTAACACCGGGGAGCTGTTTTTT. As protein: CASSRQPPNTGELFF. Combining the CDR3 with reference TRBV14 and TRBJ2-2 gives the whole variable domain EAGVTQFPSHSVIEKGQTVTLRCDPISGHDNLYWYRRVMGKEIKFLLHFVKESKQDESGMPNNRFLAERTGGTYSTLKVQPAELEDSGVYFCASSRQPPNTGELFFGEGSRLTVL.